A selection of T cell receptor beta chains follows, all from one sample in a study of T cells in Graves' hyperthyroidism and ophthalmopathy. TCRdb analysed the multiplex PCR reads with MiXCR anew, one entry per CDR3 protein. This sample yields over 700,000 distinct CDR3 sequences, of which roughly 40% are seen a single time; 8.9% belongs to the top ten. Input material: blood. Source of these receptors: a man between 18 and 35 years old with Graves' hyperthyroidism. The CDR3 runs from the conserved cysteine through the conserved F or W. A D gene is named only where the DNA matches it firmly. Clone size is stated in some rows and not others, as once, few, many or a class when expanded.

d_gene,j_gene,v_gene,abundance,CDR3aa,CDR3nt
.,TRBJ1-4,TRBV25-1,many,CASSEPGDLEKLFF,TGTGCCAGCAGTGAACCGGGAGATTTGGAAAAACTGTTTTTT
.,TRBJ2-7,TRBV7-9,once,CASSQGGRGGTYEQYF,TGCGCCAGCAGCCAGGGAGGGAGAGGGGGGACCTACGAGCAGTACTTC
.,TRBJ1-2,TRBV5-1,.,CASSLEGEEAYGYTF,TGCGCCAGCAGCTTGGAAGGGGAAGAAGCCTATGGCTACACCTTC
TRBD1,TRBJ2-7,TRBV19,.,CASSMRTGVDEQYF,TGTGCCAGTAGTATGAGGACAGGGGTGGACGAGCAGTACTTC
TRBD1,TRBJ1-2,TRBV5-1,few,CASSLAGTGYYGYTF,TGCGCCAGCAGCCTGGCCGGGACAGGGTACTATGGCTACACCTTC
TRBD1,TRBJ1-5,TRBV15,.,CATSSRQGALQPQHF,TGTGCCACCAGCAGCAGACAGGGGGCTTTGCAGCCCCAGCATTTT
.,TRBJ1-2,TRBV7-9,.,CASSPALPYGYTF,TGTGCCAGCAGCCCGGCCCTACCCTATGGCTACACCTTC
.,TRBJ2-6,TRBV19,many,CASSDSRGSGANVLTF,TGTGCCAGTAGCGATTCACGGGGATCTGGGGCCAACGTCCTGACTTTC
.,TRBJ1-2,TRBV7-1,.,CASSSAKGPGGYTF,TGTGCCAGCAGCTCCGCGAAGGGGCCCGGGGGCTACACCTTC
.,TRBJ2-3,TRBV9,.,CASSVAGEDTQYF,TGTGCCAGCAGCGTAGCAGGGGAGGATACGCAGTATTTT
TRBD2,TRBJ2-2,TRBV7-9,many,CASGLATGELFF,TGTGCCTCAGGACTAGCGACCGGGGAGCTGTTTTTT
.,TRBJ2-5,TRBV20-1,.,CSVLGGEVEETQYF,TGCAGTGTCCTTGGGGGAGAGGTGGAAGAGACCCAGTACTTC
.,TRBJ1-2,TRBV29-1,.,CSVGTSNYGYTF,TGCAGCGTTGGAACGAGTAACTATGGCTACACCTTC
.,TRBJ1-2,TRBV7-8,.,CASSLEPGARDGYTF,TGTGCCAGCAGCTTAGAGCCAGGGGCGAGGGATGGCTACACCTTC
.,TRBJ2-2,TRBV6-6,.,CASSPPGSDTGELFF,TGTGCCAGCAGTCCCCCGGGGTCTGACACCGGGGAGCTGTTTTTT
.,TRBJ1-1,TRBV5-4,.,CASSLGVINTEAFF,TGTGCCAGCAGCTTGGGGGTGATCAACACTGAAGCTTTCTTT
.,TRBJ2-2,TRBV7-6,many,CASSLGSGELFF,TGTGCCAGCAGCTTGGGGTCTGGGGAGCTGTTTTTT
.,TRBJ2-7,TRBV7-2,many,CASSLVLGEQYF,TGTGCCAGCAGCTTAGTGTTGGGCGAGCAGTACTTC
TRBD1,TRBJ2-2,TRBV7-2,.,CASSRTTGQGKAGELFF,TGTGCCAGCAGTCGAACGACGGGACAGGGAAAGGCCGGGGAGCTGTTTTTT
.,TRBJ2-3,TRBV25-1,.,CASGFSPGRRSTDTQYF,TGTGCTAGTGGTTTCTCCCCGGGACGGAGGTCAACAGATACGCAGTATTTT
.,TRBJ2-7,TRBV20-1,few,CSATQGPNYEQYF,TGCAGTGCGACTCAGGGGCCCAACTACGAGCAGTACTTC
.,TRBJ2-2,TRBV7-3,many,CASSLGVVDTGELFF,TGTGCCAGCAGCTTAGGGGTTGTAGACACCGGGGAGCTGTTTTTT
.,TRBJ2-7,TRBV12-3/TRBV12-4,.,CASTTTGIAYEQYF,TGTGCCAGCACTACGACAGGAATAGCTTACGAGCAGTACTTC
.,TRBJ2-5,TRBV11-2,.,CASSRIVERGTQYF,TGTGCCAGCAGCCGTATAGTGGAGCGCGGGACCCAGTACTTC
.,TRBJ1-1,TRBV20-1,many,CSRSAEDFF,TGCAGTAGATCAGCGGAAGATTTCTTT